These 9 T cell receptor beta chains share one sample of origin, sequenced in a study of blood T cell repertoires in COVID-19. Generated by immunoSEQ multiplex PCR, the TCRdb table keeps only in-frame clones and is missing some. The table has 150,000 to 180,000 clones, around 74% seen once. Material: peripheral blood. These receptors were collected from a woman of 80 years or more with acute or convalescent COVID-19.

This chain connects TRBV18 to TRBJ1-6; D perhaps matches TRBD1 (5 bases). This CDR3 is built from 17 residues. Germline assignment: CDR1 KGHSH and CDR2 LQKENI. The V gene lost 6 bases and the J gene lost 7 bases, with 22 bases spanning the gap. The CDR3 protein is CASSLLTGRFENSPLHF. As DNA, the CDR3 is TGTGCCAGCTCCCTTCTAACAGGAAGGTTTGAAAATTCACCCCTCCACTTT.

The chain couples TRBV4-3 to TRBJ2-5; 7 bases match TRBD1. The germline gives CDR1 LGHNA, CDR2 YSLEER. With V trimmed by 0 bases and J by 5 bases, 3 bases remained unmatched. The CDR3 sequence is 14 residues long. CDR3 in DNA: TGCGCCAGCAGCCAAGAGAACAGGGGCGAGACCCAGTACTTC. It encodes CASSQENRGETQYF.

The chain combines TRBV10-3 with TRBJ2-7, with TRBD1 matching 8 bases. Per the germline V gene, CDR1 is ENHRY and CDR2 is SYGVKD. Trimming cost V 10 bases and J 5 bases; bases outside gene matches: 10. The CDR3 totals 13 residues. Here the CDR3 reads CASTDRALDEQYF. The CDR3 region has the DNA TGTGCCAGCACGGACAGGGCCTTAGACGAGCAGTACTTC.

The chain uses TRBV7-2 and TRBJ1-2; D unclear. The CDR3 spans 15 residues. The ends were cut back, 1 base at V and 2 bases at J, with 11 bases in the middle. CDR1 and CDR2 from the germline V gene are SGHTA and FQGNSA. Written as DNA, the CDR3 is TGTGCCAGCAGCTTAGAACTTTATCCCAACTATGGCTACACCTTC. It codes for CASSLELYPNYGYTF. The whole variable domain, remainder taken from reference TRBV7-2 and TRBJ1-2, is GAGVSQSPSNKVTEKGKDVELRCDPISGHTALYWYRQSLGQGLEFLIYFQGNSAPDKSGLPSDRFSAERTGGSVSTLTIQRTQQEDSAVYLCASSLELYPNYGYTFGSGTRLTVV.

The chain couples TRBV7-2 to TRBJ1-1; D might be TRBD1 (5 bases). From germline, CDR1 is SGHTA and CDR2 FQGNSA. Between the trimmed V and J ends, which lost 6 bases and 4 bases, there was a span of 21 bases. This CDR3 spans 16 amino acids. This CDR3 is CASSISRIPRGTEAFF. The CDR3 nucleotides are TGTGCCAGCAGTATCTCACGAATCCCAAGGGGCACTGAAGCTTTCTTT.

The chain couples TRBV30 to TRBJ2-7; D is ambiguous. The CDR3 covers 13 residues. Trimming removed 0 bases at V and 4 bases at J, with 10 bases between. CDR1 is GTSNPN and CDR2 is SVGIG in the germline V gene (reference sequence). The CDR3 loop reads CAWSVAGSYEQYF. CDR3 nucleotide sequence: TGTGCCTGGAGTGTAGCAGGATCGTACGAGCAGTACTTC.

The gene calls are TRBV18 and TRBJ2-7, with a weak D call TRBD1 (5 bases). The V end lost 2 bases, the J end lost 4 bases, and 15 bases lay between the germline ends. CDR3 size: 15 residues. Germline V gene data show CDR1 as KGHSH and CDR2 as LQKENI. CDR3 sequence: CASSPYTGALYEQYF. The CDR3 region has the DNA TGTGCCAGCTCACCATACACAGGAGCATTGTACGAGCAGTACTTC.

J is TRBJ1-3 and V is TRBV9, with unresolved D. V lost 1 base and J lost 3, with 8 bases in between. CDR1 is SGDLS, CDR2 YYNGEE, per germline. The CDR3 is made up of 14 amino acids. The CDR3 loop is CASSVFQDGNTIYF. CDR3 DNA sequence: TGTGCCAGCAGCGTATTTCAGGATGGAAACACCATATATTTT.

The gene calls are TRBV12-3 or TRBV12-4 and TRBJ1-2; D unclear. The CDR3 totals 13 residues. The V and J ends lost 5 bases and 4 bases respectively, with 11 bases between them. This CDR3 reads CASSLGLSYGYTF. In nucleotides, the CDR3 is TGTGCCAGCAGTCTAGGACTCTCCTATGGCTACACCTTC.